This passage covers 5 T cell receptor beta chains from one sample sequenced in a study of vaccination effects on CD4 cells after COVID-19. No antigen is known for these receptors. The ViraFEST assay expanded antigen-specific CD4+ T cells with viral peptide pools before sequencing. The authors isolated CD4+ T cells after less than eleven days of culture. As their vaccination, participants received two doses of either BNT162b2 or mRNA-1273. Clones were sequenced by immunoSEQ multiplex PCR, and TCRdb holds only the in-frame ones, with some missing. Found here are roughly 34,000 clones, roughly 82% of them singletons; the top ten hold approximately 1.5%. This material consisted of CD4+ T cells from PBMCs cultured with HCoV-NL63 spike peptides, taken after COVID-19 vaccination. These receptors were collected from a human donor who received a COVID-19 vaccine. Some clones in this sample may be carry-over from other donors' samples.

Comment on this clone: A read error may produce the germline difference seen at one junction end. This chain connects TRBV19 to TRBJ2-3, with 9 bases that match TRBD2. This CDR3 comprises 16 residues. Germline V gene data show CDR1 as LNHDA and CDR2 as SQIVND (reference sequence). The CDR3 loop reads CASAGGPGTSIDTQYF. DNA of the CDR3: TGTGCCAGTGCGGGGGGCCCGGGGACTAGCATAGATACGCAGTATTTT.

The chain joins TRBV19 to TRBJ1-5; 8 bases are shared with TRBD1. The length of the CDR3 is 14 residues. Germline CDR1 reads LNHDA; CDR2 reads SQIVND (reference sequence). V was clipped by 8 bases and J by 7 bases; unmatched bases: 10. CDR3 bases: TGTGCCAGTCAAATCCAGGGGGCAAGACAGCCCCAGCATTTT. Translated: CASQIQGARQPQHF.

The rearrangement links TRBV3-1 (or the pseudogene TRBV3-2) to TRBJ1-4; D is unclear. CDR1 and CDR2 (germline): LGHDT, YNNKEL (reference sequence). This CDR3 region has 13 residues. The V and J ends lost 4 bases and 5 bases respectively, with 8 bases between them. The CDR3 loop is CASSPRENEKLFF. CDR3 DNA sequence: TGTGCCAGCAGCCCTAGGGAGAATGAAAAACTGTTTTTT.

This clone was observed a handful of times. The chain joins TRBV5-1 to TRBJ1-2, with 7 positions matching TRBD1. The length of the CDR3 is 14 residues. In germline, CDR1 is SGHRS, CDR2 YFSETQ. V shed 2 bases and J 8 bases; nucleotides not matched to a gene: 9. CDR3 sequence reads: CASSLGGDSEGYTF. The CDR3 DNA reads TGCGCCAGCAGCTTAGGGGGGGACAGTGAAGGCTACACCTTC.

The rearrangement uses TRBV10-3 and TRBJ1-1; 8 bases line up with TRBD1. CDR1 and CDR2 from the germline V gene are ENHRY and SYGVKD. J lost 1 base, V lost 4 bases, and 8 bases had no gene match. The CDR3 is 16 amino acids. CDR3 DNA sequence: TGTGCCATCAGTGGGGGGAGGACAGGGCAGAACACTGAAGCTTTCTTT. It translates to CAISGGRTGQNTEAFF.